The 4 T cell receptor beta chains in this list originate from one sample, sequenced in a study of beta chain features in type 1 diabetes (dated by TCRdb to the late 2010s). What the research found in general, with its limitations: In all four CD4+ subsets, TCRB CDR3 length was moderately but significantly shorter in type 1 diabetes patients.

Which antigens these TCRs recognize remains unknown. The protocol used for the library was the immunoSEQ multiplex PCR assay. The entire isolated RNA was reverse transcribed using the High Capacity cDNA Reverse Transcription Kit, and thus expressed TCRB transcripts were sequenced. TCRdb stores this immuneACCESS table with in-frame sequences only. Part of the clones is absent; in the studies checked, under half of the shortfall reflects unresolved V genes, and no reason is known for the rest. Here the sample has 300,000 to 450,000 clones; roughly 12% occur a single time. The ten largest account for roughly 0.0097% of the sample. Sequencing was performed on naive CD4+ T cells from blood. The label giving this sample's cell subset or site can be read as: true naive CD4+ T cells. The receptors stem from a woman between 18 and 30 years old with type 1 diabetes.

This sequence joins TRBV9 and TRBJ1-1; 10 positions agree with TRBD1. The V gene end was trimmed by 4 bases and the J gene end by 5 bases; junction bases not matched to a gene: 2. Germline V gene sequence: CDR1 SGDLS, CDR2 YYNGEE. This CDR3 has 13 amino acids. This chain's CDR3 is CASSRTGGTEAFF. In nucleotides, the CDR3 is TGTGCCAGCAGCCGGACAGGGGGTACTGAAGCTTTCTTT.

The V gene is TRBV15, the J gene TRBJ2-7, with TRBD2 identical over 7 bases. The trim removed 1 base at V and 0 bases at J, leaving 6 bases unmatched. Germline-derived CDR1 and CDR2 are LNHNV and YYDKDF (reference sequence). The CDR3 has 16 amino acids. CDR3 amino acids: CATSRGDTSASYEQYF. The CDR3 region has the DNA TGTGCCACCAGCAGAGGGGATACTAGCGCCTCCTACGAGCAGTACTTC.

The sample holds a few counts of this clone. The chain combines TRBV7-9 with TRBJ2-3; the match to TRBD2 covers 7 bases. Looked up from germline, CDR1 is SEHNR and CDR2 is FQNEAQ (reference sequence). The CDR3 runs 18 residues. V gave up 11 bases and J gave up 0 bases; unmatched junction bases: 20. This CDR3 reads CASSGFGSGVASTDTQYF. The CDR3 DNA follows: TGTGCCTCGTCGGGGTTCGGAAGCGGGGTTGCTAGCACAGATACGCAGTATTTT. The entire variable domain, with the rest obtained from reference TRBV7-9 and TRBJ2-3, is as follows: DTGVSQNPRHKITKRGQNVTFRCDPISEHNRLYWYRQTLGQGPEFLTYFQNEAQLEKSRLLSDRFSAERPKGSFSTLEIQRTEQGDSAMYLCASSGFGSGVASTDTQYFGPGTRLTVL.

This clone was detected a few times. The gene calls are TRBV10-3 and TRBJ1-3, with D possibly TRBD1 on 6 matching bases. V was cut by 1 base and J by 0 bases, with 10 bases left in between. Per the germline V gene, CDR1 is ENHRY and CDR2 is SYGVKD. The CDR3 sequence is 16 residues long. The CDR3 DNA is TGTGCCATCAGTGAGTTGGGACACTTCTCTGGAAACACCATATATTTT. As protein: CAISELGHFSGNTIYF.